A single sample is the source of the 30 T cell receptor beta chains below, sequenced in a study of blood T cell repertoires in COVID-19. The method was immunoSEQ multiplex PCR; TCRdb's version includes in-frame clones alone and lacks a portion of them. The sample contains almost 200,000 clones, more than 80% of which appear only once. Sequenced material: PBMCs or T cells enriched from blood (not recorded which). The receptors were gathered from a woman under 30 who had recovered from COVID-19.

The rearrangement links TRBV3-1 (or the pseudogene TRBV3-2) to TRBJ1-1; a possible D gene is TRBD1 (5 bases). CDR1 is LGHDT and CDR2 is YNNKEL in the germline V gene (reference sequence). Trimming took off 5 bases at V and 4 bases at J, with 11 bases between the two ends. The CDR3 consists of 13 residues. This chain's CDR3 is CASSATGPTEAFF. The CDR3, as DNA: TGTGCCAGCAGCGCCACAGGCCCCACTGAAGCTTTCTTT.

Here the CDR3 DNA reads TGTGCCAGCAGTGACGGCCGACAGGGCTACGAGCAGTACTTC. Protein sequence: CASSDGRQGYEQYF. This chain links TRBV2 with TRBJ2-7; TRBD1 matches at 7 bases. CDR1 is SNHLY, CDR2 FYNNEI, per germline. The CDR3 is 14 amino acids. The ends lost 3 bases at V and 3 bases at J; junction bases unmatched: 5. Variable domain in full (rest from reference TRBV2 and TRBJ2-7): EPEVTQTPSHQVTQMGQEVILRCVPISNHLYFYWYRQILGQKVEFLVSFYNNEISEKSEIFDDQFSVERPDGSNFTLKIRSTKLEDSAMYFCASSDGRQGYEQYFGPGTRLTVT.

The CDR3 here is CASSVSGGPGDTQYF. The CDR3 coding sequence is TGTGCCAGCAGCGTTAGCGGGGGGCCCGGAGATACGCAGTATTTT. This chain uses TRBV7-9 with TRBJ2-3; 10 bases are shared with TRBD2. Looked up from germline, CDR1 is SEHNR and CDR2 is FQNEAQ (reference sequence). Losses at the gene ends were 5 bases for V and 5 bases for J; bases not matched to a gene: 7. The CDR3 length is 15 residues.

The chain has TRBV19 and TRBJ1-1, with D maybe TRBD1 (5 bases). Germline CDR1 and CDR2: LNHDA and SQIVND (reference sequence). The ends were cut back, 6 bases at V and 11 bases at J, with 16 bases in the middle. This CDR3 contains 12 residues. DNA for the CDR3: TGTGCCAGTAGCATCGGCAGGCGGGGGGCTTTCTTT. This codes for CASSIGRRGAFF.

As to this clone: Additional DNA sequences in this sample encode the identical CDR3. This chain links TRBV30 with TRBJ1-6, with a weak D call TRBD1 (6 bases). CDR3 length: 13 amino acids. CDR1 GTSNPN and CDR2 SVGIG come from the germline V gene (reference sequence). V lost 0 bases and J 9 bases, leaving 9 bases between the germline ends. Here the CDR3 reads CAWSVQGSSPLHF. CDR3 nucleotides: TGTGCCTGGAGTGTACAGGGAAGTTCACCCCTCCACTTT.

The gene calls are TRBV7-2 and TRBJ2-2; 10 nucleotides agree with TRBD2. The germline gives CDR1 SGHTA, CDR2 FQGNSA. J was trimmed by 7 bases and V by 0 bases; bases with no gene match: 5. The CDR3 consists of 16 residues. CDR3 nucleotide sequence: TGTGCCAGCAGCTTAGCCCCACTAGCGGGGCACGGGGAGCTGTTTTTT. It encodes CASSLAPLAGHGELFF. The full variable domain, in which reference TRBV7-2 and TRBJ2-2 provide the parts outside the CDR3, is GAGVSQSPSNKVTEKGKDVELRCDPISGHTALYWYRQSLGQGLEFLIYFQGNSAPDKSGLPSDRFSAERTGGSVSTLTIQRTQQEDSAVYLCASSLAPLAGHGELFFGEGSRLTVL.

J is TRBJ1-2 and V is TRBV29-1, with TRBD1 matching 7 bases. This CDR3 comprises 15 residues. CDR1 and CDR2 from the germline V gene are SQVTM and ANQGSEA. J was trimmed by 2 bases and V by 8 bases; bases with no gene match: 14. DNA for the CDR3: TGCAGCTTCCAGGGGGACGGGGCGGTAAACTATGGCTACACCTTC. It specifies CSFQGDGAVNYGYTF.

This chain connects TRBV7-6 to TRBJ2-5, with TRBD2 identical over 9 bases. Germline assignment: CDR1 SGHVS and CDR2 FNYEAQ. CDR3 size: 18 residues. After removal of 1 base from V and 3 bases from J, the junction contained 12 bases not matched to a gene. CDR3 DNA: TGTGCCAGCAGCTTAGTTACCAGCGCTAGCGGGGAAGAAGAGACCCAGTACTTC. This sequence encodes CASSLVTSASGEEETQYF.

The rearrangement links TRBV30 to TRBJ1-2; 8 bases map to TRBD1. Germline CDR1 and CDR2: GTSNPN and SVGIG (reference sequence). The CDR3 is 14 amino acids. Trimming at V came to 3 bases and at J to 7 bases, leaving 10 bases not matched to a gene. As DNA, the CDR3 is TGTGCCTGGAGAGGATTGGACAGGGAAGCTGGCTACACCTTC. Translation gives CAWRGLDREAGYTF.

The genes are TRBV30 and TRBJ1-1, with D hard to call. The V gene's germline CDR1 is GTSNPN and CDR2 SVGIG (reference sequence). This CDR3 region has 12 residues. The ends were cut back, 4 bases at V and 0 bases at J, with 6 bases in the middle. The CDR3: CAWNQMNTEAFF. In nucleotides, the CDR3 is TGTGCCTGGAACCAGATGAACACTGAAGCTTTCTTT.

The CDR3 spells CASSMTGATNEKLFF. The CDR3 region has the DNA TGTGCCAGTAGTATGACAGGAGCAACTAATGAAAAACTGTTTTTT. The chain carries TRBV19 and TRBJ1-4; D is possibly TRBD1 (6 bases). Germline V gene sequence: CDR1 LNHDA, CDR2 SQIVND (reference sequence). Trimming left V 3 bases short and J 0 bases short, with 8 bases between. The CDR3 length is 15 residues.

The rearrangement links TRBV5-6 to TRBJ1-2; no clear D. Looked up from germline, CDR1 is SGHDT and CDR2 is YYEEEE. The CDR3 sequence is 13 residues long. Trimming removed 7 bases from V and 4 bases from J, with 14 bases in between. The CDR3 nucleotides are TGTGCCAGCTGGAAGCCCCCAGGCTATGGCTACACCTTC. Protein sequence: CASWKPPGYGYTF.

This sequence joins TRBV28 and TRBJ1-1; possibly TRBD1 for D (5 bases). Trimming stripped 5 bases from V and 5 bases from J, with 9 bases between. The CDR3 sequence is 12 residues long. Germline V gene lookup returns CDR1 MDHEN and CDR2 SYDVKM. For the CDR3, the DNA is TGTGCCAGCAGTATCAGGGTGACTGAAGCTTTCTTT. It specifies CASSIRVTEAFF.

J is TRBJ2-2 and V is TRBV6-5; 11 nucleotides match TRBD1. In germline, CDR1 is MNHEY, CDR2 SVGAGI. V lost 9 bases to trimming and J lost 3 bases; unmatched junction nucleotides: 3. The CDR3 runs 14 residues. DNA of the CDR3: TGTGCCAGTAGGGACAGGGGGGACACCGGGGAGCTGTTTTTT. Translated: CASRDRGDTGELFF.

J is TRBJ2-7 and V is TRBV30, with D possibly being TRBD2 (5 bases). The CDR3 contains 11 residues. Germline V gene lookup returns CDR1 GTSNPN and CDR2 SVGIG (reference sequence). V was shortened by 5 bases and J by 4 bases, with 9 bases between the two germline ends. The CDR3 region has the DNA TGTGCCTGGTCGCCGGGGTACGAGCAGTACTTC. Its translation is CAWSPGYEQYF.

This rearrangement joins TRBV25-1 to TRBJ1-1; D gene uncertain. This CDR3 has 13 residues. V was shortened by 2 bases and J by 0 bases, with 4 bases between the two germline ends. Germline V gives CDR1 MGHDK, CDR2 SYGVNS. The CDR3 protein is CASSEPLNTEAFF. The CDR3 region has the DNA TGTGCCAGCAGTGAACCTCTGAACACTGAAGCTTTCTTT.

The chain joins TRBV28 to TRBJ1-2, with 8 bases that match TRBD1. The trim removed 6 bases at V and 1 base at J, leaving 7 bases unmatched. The germline V gene has CDR1 MDHEN and CDR2 SYDVKM. The CDR3 runs to 15 residues. CDR3 sequence reads: CASRSPGQGNYGYTF. The CDR3 nucleotides read TGTGCCAGCAGAAGCCCCGGACAGGGTAACTATGGCTACACCTTC.

The chain joins TRBV3-1 (or the pseudogene TRBV3-2) to TRBJ2-7, with 8 nucleotides matching TRBD2. This CDR3 has 14 residues. Germline CDR1 reads LGHDT; CDR2 reads YNNKEL (reference sequence). The V segment lost 1 base and the J segment 7 bases; nucleotides outside the gene matches: 6. The CDR3 DNA sequence: TGTGCCAGCAGCCAAGCGGGGGGGCCGGGTGAGCAGTACTTC. It is translated as CASSQAGGPGEQYF.

This chain connects TRBV7-9 to TRBJ2-1, with 8 bases that match TRBD1. V shed 4 bases, J shed 6 bases, and the junction held 11 bases outside the gene matches. CDR1 and CDR2 from the germline V gene are SEHNR and FQNEAQ (reference sequence). CDR3 length: 16 amino acids. CDR3: CASSSSRRTGSNEQFF. Written as DNA, the CDR3 is TGTGCCAGCAGCTCGTCCCGCAGGACAGGGAGCAATGAGCAGTTCTTC.

This chain connects TRBV10-1 to TRBJ2-1; 8 nucleotides line up with TRBD1. V lost 4 bases to trimming and J lost 8 bases; unmatched junction nucleotides: 10. Germline V gives CDR1 WNHNN, CDR2 SYGVQD (reference sequence). This CDR3 is 15 amino acids long. CDR3 in DNA: TGCGCCAGCAGTGCTCATACGACAGGGGCCGATGAGCAGTTCTTC. Protein sequence: CASSAHTTGADEQFF.

V gene TRBV27 combines with J gene TRBJ2-7, with a tentative D call TRBD2 (7 bases). Trimming removed 4 bases from V and 3 bases from J, with 25 bases in between. This CDR3 contains 18 residues. Germline CDR1 and CDR2: MNHEY and SMNVEV (reference sequence). The CDR3 spells CASSSSQAGHRLNYEQYF. The CDR3 nucleotides read TGTGCCAGCAGTTCCTCTCAAGCGGGACACCGCCTTAACTACGAGCAGTACTTC.

This clone was seen a single time. V is TRBV18 and J is TRBJ2-7; a possible D gene is TRBD1 (6 bases). With 2 bases removed from V and 7 bases from J, the gap between germline ends came to 24 bases. Germline CDR1 KGHSH, CDR2 LQKENI. The CDR3 has 17 residues. The CDR3 loop reads CASSPVPRLDRPPEQYF. In DNA, the CDR3 is TGTGCCAGCTCACCAGTACCAAGACTGGACAGACCACCTGAGCAGTACTTC.

The chain joins TRBV18 to TRBJ1-3, with 9 bases identical to TRBD1. Germline V gives CDR1 KGHSH, CDR2 LQKENI. The ends lost 0 bases at V and 2 bases at J; junction bases unmatched: 2. The CDR3 length is 16 residues. DNA of the CDR3: TGTGCCAGCTCACCACCGGACAGGGGCACTGGAAACACCATATATTTT. It translates to CASSPPDRGTGNTIYF.

V and J are TRBV6-1 and TRBJ1-6; D is unresolved. Germline V CDR1 and CDR2: MNHNS, SASEGT. The ends were cut back, 1 base at V and 0 bases at J, with 10 bases in the middle. The CDR3 is 17 residues long. CDR3 in DNA: TGTGCCAGCAGTGAAGGGAGGCGCAACTCCTATAATTCACCCCTCCACTTT. Translating it yields CASSEGRRNSYNSPLHF.

The genes are TRBV7-9 and TRBJ2-1; TRBD1 agrees at 9 bases. The ends lost 1 base at V and 7 bases at J; junction bases unmatched: 8. The CDR3 runs to 16 residues. The germline gives CDR1 SEHNR, CDR2 FQNEAQ (reference sequence). CDR3 residues: CASSLDPGQGGNEQFF. DNA for the CDR3: TGTGCCAGCAGCTTAGATCCGGGACAGGGAGGGAATGAGCAGTTCTTC.

The chain is built from TRBV7-9 and TRBJ2-4, with 9 nucleotides matching TRBD1. Germline CDR1 and CDR2: SEHNR and FQNEAQ (reference sequence). The CDR3 has 14 amino acids. The trim removed 5 bases at V and 8 bases at J, leaving 7 bases unmatched. The CDR3 loop is CASSAGQGLDIQYF. CDR3 DNA: TGTGCCAGCAGCGCCGGACAGGGGTTGGACATTCAGTACTTC. Using reference TRBV7-9 and TRBJ2-4 for the parts outside the CDR3, the full variable domain is DTGVSQNPRHKITKRGQNVTFRCDPISEHNRLYWYRQTLGQGPEFLTYFQNEAQLEKSRLLSDRFSAERPKGSFSTLEIQRTEQGDSAMYLCASSAGQGLDIQYFGAGTRLSVL.

This rearrangement joins TRBV30 to TRBJ1-5; D unclear. V shed 3 bases and J shed 0 bases, with 18 bases lying between them. Germline V lookup: CDR1 GTSNPN, CDR2 SVGIG (reference sequence). The CDR3 is made up of 17 amino acids. The CDR3 nucleotides are TGTGCCTGGAGCTCCTCGGGGAGGACTTATAGCAATCAGCCCCAGCATTTT. Encoded protein: CAWSSSGRTYSNQPQHF.

This chain connects TRBV5-1 to TRBJ1-3; TRBD1 might be the D (6 bases). Germline CDR1 reads SGHRS; CDR2 reads YFSETQ. The CDR3 sequence is 14 residues long. V was cut by 2 bases and J by 4 bases, with 10 bases left in between. CDR3 in DNA: TGCGCCAGCAGCTTAGGGGGATCCGGAAACACCATATATTTT. This encodes CASSLGGSGNTIYF.

This clone occurred once. The chain couples TRBV27 to TRBJ2-2, with D perhaps matching TRBD1 (5 bases). Looked up from germline, CDR1 is MNHEY and CDR2 is SMNVEV (reference sequence). V was clipped by 5 bases and J by 4 bases, with 14 bases between them. The CDR3 length is 15 residues. The CDR3 loop reads CASSSRQPSTGELFF. The CDR3 DNA is TGTGCCAGCAGTAGCCGACAGCCATCCACCGGGGAGCTGTTTTTT.

The chain employs TRBV9 and TRBJ2-1, with 9 bases that match TRBD2. V was pared by 0 bases and J by 6 bases, with 7 bases of the junction left unmatched. The CDR3 length is 16 residues. The germline V gene encodes CDR1 SGDLS and CDR2 YYNGEE. CDR3 coding DNA: TGTGCCAGCAGCGTAGGCGGGGGGGTCGGATCCAATGAGCAGTTCTTC. Amino acids: CASSVGGGVGSNEQFF.